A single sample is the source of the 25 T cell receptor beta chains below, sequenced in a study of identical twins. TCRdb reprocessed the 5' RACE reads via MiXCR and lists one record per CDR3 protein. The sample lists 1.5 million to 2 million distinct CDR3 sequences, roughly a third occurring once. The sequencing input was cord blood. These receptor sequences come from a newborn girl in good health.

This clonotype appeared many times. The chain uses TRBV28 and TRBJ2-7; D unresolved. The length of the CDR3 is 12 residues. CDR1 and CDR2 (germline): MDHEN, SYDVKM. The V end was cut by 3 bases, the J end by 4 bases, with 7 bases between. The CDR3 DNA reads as TGTGCCAGCAGTTTTTTCACTTACGAGCAGTACTTC. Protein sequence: CASSFFTYEQYF.

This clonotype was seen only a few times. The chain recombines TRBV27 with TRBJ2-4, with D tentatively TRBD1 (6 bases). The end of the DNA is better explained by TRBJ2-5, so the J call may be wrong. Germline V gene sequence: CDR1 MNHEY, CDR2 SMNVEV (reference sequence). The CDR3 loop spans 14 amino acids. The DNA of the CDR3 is TGTGCCAGCAGTATACGACAGGCACCGGAGACCCAGTACTTC. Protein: CASSIRQAPETQYF.

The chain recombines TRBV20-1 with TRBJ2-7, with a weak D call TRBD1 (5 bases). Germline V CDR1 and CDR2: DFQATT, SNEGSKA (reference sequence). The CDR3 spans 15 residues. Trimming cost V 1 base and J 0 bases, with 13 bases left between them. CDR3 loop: CSARGSQGFSYEQYF. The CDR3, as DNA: TGCAGTGCTAGAGGGAGTCAGGGCTTCTCCTACGAGCAGTACTTC.

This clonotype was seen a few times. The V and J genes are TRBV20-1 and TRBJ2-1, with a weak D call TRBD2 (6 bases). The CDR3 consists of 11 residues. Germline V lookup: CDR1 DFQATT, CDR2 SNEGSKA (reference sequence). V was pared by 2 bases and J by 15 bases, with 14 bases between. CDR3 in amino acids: CSARFREWLFF. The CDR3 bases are TGCAGTGCTAGATTCCGGGAGTGGCTGTTCTTC.

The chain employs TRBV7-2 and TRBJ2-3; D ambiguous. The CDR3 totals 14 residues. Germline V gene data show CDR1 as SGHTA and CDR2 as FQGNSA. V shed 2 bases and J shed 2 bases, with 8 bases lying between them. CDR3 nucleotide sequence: TGTGCCAGCAGCTTAACCAGGACCACAGATACGCAGTATTTT. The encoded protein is CASSLTRTTDTQYF.

The CDR3 DNA follows: TGTGCCAGCAGTTACTCACCTCGGGACAGGAGGTACTTC. It translates to CASSYSPRDRRYF. The V and J genes are TRBV6-5 and TRBJ2-5; 8 nucleotides align to TRBD1. The CDR3 extends over 13 amino acids. With V trimmed by 0 bases and J by 13 bases, 7 bases remained unmatched. Germline values: CDR1 MNHEY, CDR2 SVGAGI.

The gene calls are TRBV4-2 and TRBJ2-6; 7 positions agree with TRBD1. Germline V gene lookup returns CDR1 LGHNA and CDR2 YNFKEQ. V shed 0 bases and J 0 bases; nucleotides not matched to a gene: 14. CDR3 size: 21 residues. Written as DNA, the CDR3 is TGTGCCAGCAGCCAAGAAGGGGGCCCCGGGACAGCCTACTCTGGGGCCAACGTCCTGACTTTC. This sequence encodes CASSQEGGPGTAYSGANVLTF.

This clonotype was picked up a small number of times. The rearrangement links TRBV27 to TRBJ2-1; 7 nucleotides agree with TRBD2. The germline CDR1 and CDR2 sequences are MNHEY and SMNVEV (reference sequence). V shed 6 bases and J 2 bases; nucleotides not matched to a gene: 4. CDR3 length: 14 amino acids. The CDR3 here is CASRLGGAYNEQFF. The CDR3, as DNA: TGTGCCAGCAGACTGGGGGGGGCCTACAATGAGCAGTTCTTC.

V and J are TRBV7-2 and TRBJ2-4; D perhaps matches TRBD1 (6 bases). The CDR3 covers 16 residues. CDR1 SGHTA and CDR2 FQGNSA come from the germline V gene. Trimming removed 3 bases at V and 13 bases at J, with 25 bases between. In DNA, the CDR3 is TGTGCCAGCAGCTTTAGACCCGGGACATCTTACAATGAGCAGTACTTC. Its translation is CASSFRPGTSYNEQYF.

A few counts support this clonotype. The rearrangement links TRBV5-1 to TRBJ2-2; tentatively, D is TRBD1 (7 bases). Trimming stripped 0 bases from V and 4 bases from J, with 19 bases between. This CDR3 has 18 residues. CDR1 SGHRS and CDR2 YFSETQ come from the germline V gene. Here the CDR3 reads CASSLDSSGGLITGELFF. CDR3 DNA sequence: TGCGCCAGCAGCTTGGATTCATCAGGGGGGCTAATCACCGGGGAGCTGTTTTTT.

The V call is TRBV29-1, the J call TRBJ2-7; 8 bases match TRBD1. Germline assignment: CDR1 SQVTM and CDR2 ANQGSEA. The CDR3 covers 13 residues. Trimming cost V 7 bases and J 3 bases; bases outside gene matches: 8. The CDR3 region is CSATDRVDYEQYF. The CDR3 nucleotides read TGCAGCGCCACGGACAGGGTAGACTACGAGCAGTACTTC.

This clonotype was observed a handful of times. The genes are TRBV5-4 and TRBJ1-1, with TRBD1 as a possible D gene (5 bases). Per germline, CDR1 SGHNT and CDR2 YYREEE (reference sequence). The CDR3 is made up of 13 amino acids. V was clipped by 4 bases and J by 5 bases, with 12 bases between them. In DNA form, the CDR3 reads TGTGCCAGCAGCCCAGGACATCGGACTGAAGCTTTCTTT. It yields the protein CASSPGHRTEAFF.

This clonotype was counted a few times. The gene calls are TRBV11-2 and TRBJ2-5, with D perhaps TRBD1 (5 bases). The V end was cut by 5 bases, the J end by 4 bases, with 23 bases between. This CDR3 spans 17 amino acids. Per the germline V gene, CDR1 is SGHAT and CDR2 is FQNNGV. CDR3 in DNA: TGTGCCAGCAGCCAAGGCCGTTTTGGCAGGGCAGGAGAGACCCAGTACTTC. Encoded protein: CASSQGRFGRAGETQYF.

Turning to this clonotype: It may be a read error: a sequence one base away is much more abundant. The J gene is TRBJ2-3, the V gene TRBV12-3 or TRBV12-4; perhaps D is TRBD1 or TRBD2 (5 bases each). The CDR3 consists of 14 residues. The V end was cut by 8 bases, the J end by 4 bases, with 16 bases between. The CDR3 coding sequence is TGTGCCAGCCGGGGCCTACTCTTCGCAGATACGCAGTATTTT. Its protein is CASRGLLFADTQYF.

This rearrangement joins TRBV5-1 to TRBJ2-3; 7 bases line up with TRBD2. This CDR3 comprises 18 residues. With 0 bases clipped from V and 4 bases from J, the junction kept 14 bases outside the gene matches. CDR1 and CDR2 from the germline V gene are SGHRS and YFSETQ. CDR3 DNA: TGCGCCAGCAGCTTGGCCCCGACAGCGGGGCCCGGGGCAGATACGCAGTATTTT. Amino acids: CASSLAPTAGPGADTQYF.

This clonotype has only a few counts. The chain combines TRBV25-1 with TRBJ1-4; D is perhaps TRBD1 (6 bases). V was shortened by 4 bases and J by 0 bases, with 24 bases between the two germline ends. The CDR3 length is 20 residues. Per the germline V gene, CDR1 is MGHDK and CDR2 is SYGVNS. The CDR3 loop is CASSGGKGGIRVATNEKLFF. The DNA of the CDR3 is TGTGCCAGCAGTGGGGGGAAAGGGGGTATTAGAGTGGCAACTAATGAAAAACTGTTTTTT.

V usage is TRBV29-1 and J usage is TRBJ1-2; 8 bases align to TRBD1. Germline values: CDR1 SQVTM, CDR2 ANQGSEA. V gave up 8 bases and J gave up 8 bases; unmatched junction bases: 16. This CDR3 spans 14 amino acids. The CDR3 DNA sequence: TGCAGCACTCTCAAACAGGGGGAGGTAGGGGGCTACACCTTC. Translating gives CSTLKQGEVGGYTF.

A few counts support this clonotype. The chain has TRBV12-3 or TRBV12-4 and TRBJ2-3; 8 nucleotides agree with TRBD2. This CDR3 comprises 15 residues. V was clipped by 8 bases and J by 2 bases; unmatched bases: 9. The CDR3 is CASVRSGGVTDTQYF. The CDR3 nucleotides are TGTGCCAGCGTGAGGAGCGGGGGAGTCACAGATACGCAGTATTTT.

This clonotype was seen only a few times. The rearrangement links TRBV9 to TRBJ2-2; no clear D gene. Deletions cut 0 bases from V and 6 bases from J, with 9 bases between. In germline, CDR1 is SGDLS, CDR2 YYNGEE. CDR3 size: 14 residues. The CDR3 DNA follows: TGTGCCAGCAGCGTAGGCCAGACGTCCGGGGAGCTGTTTTTT. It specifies CASSVGQTSGELFF.

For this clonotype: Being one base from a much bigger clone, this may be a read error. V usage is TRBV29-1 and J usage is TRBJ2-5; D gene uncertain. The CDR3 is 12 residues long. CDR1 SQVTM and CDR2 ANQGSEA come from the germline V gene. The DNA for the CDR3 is TGCAGCGTTGCGCACACCCAAGAGGCCCAGTACTTC. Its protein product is CSVAHTQEAQYF.

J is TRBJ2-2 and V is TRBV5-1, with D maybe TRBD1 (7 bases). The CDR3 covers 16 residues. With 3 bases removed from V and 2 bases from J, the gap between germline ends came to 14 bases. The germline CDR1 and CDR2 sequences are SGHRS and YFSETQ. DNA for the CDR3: TGCGCCAGCAGCTCGGGGGACAGTCTTAACACCGGGGAGCTGTTTTTT. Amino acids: CASSSGDSLNTGELFF.

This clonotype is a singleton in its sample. CDR3 region: CASSDRQGNGQPQHF. CDR3 bases: TGTGCCAGCAGTGACCGACAGGGGAATGGCCAGCCCCAGCATTTT. The rearrangement joins TRBV25-1 to TRBJ1-5; the match to TRBD1 covers 8 bases. CDR3 length: 15 amino acids. CDR1 MGHDK and CDR2 SYGVNS come from the germline V gene. After removal of 3 bases from V and 7 bases from J, the junction contained 8 bases not matched to a gene.

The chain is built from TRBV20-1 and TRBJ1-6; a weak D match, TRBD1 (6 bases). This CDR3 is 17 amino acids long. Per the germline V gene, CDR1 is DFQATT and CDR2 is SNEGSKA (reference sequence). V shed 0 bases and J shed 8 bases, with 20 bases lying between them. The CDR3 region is CSARDLTGTGRDSPLHF. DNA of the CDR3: TGCAGTGCTAGAGACCTAACTGGAACAGGGAGGGATTCACCCCTCCACTTT.

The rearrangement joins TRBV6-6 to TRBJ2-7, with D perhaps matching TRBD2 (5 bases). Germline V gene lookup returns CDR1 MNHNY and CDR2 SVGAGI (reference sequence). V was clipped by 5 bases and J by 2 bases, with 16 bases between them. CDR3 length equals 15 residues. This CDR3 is CASSRFSGAPYEQYF. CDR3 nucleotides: TGTGCCAGCAGTCGCTTCAGCGGAGCACCCTACGAGCAGTACTTC.

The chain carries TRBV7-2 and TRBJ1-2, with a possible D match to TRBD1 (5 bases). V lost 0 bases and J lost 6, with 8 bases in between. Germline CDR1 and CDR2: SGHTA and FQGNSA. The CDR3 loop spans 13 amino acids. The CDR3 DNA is TGTGCCAGCAGCTTAGCGGGACCCGATGGCTACACCTTC. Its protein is CASSLAGPDGYTF. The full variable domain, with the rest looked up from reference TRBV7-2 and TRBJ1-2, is GAGVSQSPSNKVTEKGKDVELRCDPISGHTALYWYRQSLGQGLEFLIYFQGNSAPDKSGLPSDRFSAERTGGSVSTLTIQRTQQEDSAVYLCASSLAGPDGYTFGSGTRLTVV.